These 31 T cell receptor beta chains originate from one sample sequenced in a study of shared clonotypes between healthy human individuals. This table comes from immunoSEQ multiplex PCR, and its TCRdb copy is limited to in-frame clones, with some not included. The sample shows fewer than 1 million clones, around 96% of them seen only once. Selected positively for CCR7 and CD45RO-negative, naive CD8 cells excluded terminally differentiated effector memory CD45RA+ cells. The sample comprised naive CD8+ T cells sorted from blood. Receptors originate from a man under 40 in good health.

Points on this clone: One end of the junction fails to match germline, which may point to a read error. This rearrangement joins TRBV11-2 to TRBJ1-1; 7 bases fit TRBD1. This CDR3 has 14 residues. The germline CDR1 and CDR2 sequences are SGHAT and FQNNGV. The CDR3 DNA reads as TGTGCCAGCAGCCTAGACAGGGCGGAAACTGAAGCTTTCTTT. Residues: CASSLDRAETEAFF. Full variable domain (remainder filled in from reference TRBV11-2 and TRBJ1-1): EAGVAQSPRYKIIEKRQSVAFWCNPISGHATLYWYQQILGQGPKLLIQFQNNGVVDDSQLPKDRFSAERLKGVDSTLKIQPAKLEDSAVYLCASSLDRAETEAFFGQGTRLTVV.

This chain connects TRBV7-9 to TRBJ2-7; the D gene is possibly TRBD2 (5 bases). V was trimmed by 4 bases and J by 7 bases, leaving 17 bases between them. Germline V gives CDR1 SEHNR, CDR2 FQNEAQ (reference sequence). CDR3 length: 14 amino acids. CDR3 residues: CASSSSRGLEEQYF. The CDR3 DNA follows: TGTGCCAGCAGCTCTAGTAGAGGGTTGGAAGAGCAGTACTTC.

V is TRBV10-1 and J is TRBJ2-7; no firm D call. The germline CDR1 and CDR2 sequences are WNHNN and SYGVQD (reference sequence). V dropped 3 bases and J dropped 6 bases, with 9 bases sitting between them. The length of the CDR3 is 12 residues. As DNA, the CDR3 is TGCGCCAGCAGTGAAGCCGGCCCCGAGCAGTACTTC. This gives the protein CASSEAGPEQYF.

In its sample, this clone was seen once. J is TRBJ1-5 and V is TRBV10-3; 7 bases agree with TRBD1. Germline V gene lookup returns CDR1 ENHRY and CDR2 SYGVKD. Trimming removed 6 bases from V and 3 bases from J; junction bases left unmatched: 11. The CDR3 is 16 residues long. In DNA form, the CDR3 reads TGTGCCATCAGAATGAAGGGGACAGAATACAATCAGCCCCAGCATTTT. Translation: CAIRMKGTEYNQPQHF.

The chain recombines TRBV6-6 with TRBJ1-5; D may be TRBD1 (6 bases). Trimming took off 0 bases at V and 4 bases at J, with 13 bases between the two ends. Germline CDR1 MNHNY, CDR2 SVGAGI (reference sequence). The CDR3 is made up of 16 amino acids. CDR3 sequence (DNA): TGTGCCAGCAGTTACTCAACGACAGGAAAAAATCAGCCCCAGCATTTT. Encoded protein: CASSYSTTGKNQPQHF.

In nucleotides, the CDR3 is TGTGCCAGTAGTATAGACAGGCCCTCCTACAATGAGCAGTTCTTC. Protein product: CASSIDRPSYNEQFF. The chain combines TRBV19 with TRBJ2-1; D gene unclear. There are 15 residues in the CDR3. Trimming pared 0 bases from V and 0 bases from J, leaving 6 bases between. Germline CDR1 reads LNHDA; CDR2 reads SQIVND (reference sequence).

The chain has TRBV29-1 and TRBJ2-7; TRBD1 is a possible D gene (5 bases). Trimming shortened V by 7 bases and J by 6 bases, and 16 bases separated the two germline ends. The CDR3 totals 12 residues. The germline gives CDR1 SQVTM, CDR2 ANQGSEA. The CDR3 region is CSADGQGGEQYF. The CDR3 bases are TGCAGCGCGGACGGCCAGGGTGGCGAGCAGTACTTC.

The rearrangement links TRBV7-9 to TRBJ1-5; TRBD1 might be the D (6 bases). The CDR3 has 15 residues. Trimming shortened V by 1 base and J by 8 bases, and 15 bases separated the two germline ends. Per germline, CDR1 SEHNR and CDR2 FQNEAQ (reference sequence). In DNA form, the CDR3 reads TGTGCCAGCAGCTTAGAAGGGGGGCCCGGGGAGCCCCAGCATTTT. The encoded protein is CASSLEGGPGEPQHF.

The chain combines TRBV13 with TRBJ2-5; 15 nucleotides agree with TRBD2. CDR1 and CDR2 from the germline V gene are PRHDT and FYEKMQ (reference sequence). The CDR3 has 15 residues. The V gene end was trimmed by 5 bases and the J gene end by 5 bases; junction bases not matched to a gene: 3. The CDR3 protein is CASSVGLAGGETQYF. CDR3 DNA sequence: TGTGCCAGCAGCGTCGGACTAGCGGGAGGGGAGACCCAGTACTTC.

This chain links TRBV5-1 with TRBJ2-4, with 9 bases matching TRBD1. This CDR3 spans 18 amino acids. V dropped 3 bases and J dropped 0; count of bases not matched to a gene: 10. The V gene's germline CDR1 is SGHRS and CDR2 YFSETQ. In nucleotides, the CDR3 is TGCGCCAGCAGCTCCCGTGGGACAGGGACACTAGCCAAAAACATTCAGTACTTC. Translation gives CASSSRGTGTLAKNIQYF.

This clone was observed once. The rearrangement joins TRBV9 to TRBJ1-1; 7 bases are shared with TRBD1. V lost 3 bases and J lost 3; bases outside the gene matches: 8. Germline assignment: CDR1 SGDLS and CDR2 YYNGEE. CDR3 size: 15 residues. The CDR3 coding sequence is TGTGCCAGCAGCGCCAGGACAGGTCTGGACACTGAAGCTTTCTTT. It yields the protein CASSARTGLDTEAFF.

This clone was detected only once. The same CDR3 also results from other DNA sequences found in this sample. The CDR3 spells CSGLDGYEQYF. The CDR3 DNA reads as TGCAGCGGTCTCGACGGCTACGAGCAGTACTTC. The chain has TRBV29-1 and TRBJ2-7; the D is unclear. Looked up from germline, CDR1 is SQVTM and CDR2 is ANQGSEA. The CDR3 contains 11 residues. Trimming took off 7 bases at V and 3 bases at J, with 10 bases between the two ends.

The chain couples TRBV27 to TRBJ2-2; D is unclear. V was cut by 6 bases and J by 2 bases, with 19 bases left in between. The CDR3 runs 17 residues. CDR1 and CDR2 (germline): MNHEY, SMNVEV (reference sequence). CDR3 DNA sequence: TGTGCCAGCAGGAGTATCTCCGTCCAGCTAAACACCGGGGAGCTGTTTTTT. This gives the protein CASRSISVQLNTGELFF.

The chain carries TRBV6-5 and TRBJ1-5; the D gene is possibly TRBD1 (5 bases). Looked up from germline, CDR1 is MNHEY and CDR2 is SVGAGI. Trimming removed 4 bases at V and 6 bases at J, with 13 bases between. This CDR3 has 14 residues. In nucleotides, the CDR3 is TGTGCCAGCAGTTCTAGGGGTCAGGGTCAGCCCCAGCATTTT. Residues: CASSSRGQGQPQHF.

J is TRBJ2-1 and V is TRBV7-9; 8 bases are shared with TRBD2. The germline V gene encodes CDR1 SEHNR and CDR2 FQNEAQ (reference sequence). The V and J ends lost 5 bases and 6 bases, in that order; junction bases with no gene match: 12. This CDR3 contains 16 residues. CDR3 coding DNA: TGTGCCAGCAGCCATCTTCTAGCGGGCTCTTTCAATGAGCAGTTCTTC. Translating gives CASSHLLAGSFNEQFF.

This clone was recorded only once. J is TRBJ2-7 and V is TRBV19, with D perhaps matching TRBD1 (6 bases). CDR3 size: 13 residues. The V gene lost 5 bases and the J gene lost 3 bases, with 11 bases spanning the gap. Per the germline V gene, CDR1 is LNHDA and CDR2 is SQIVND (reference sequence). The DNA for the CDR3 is TGTGCCAGTAGTCACTCACAGGGCTACGAGCAGTACTTC. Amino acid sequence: CASSHSQGYEQYF.

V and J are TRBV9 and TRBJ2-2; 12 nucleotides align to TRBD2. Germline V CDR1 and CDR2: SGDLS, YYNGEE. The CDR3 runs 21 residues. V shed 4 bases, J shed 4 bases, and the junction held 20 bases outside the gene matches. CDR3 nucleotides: TGTGCCAGCAGCAACGGGGCGAGACTAGCGGGAGCCGGGCCTAGCACCGGGGAGCTGTTTTTT. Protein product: CASSNGARLAGAGPSTGELFF.

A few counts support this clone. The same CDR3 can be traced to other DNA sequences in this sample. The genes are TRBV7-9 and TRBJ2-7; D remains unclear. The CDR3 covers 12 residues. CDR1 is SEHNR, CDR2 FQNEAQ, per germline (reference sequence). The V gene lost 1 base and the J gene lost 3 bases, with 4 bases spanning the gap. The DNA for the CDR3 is TGTGCCAGCAGCTTAGAGGACTACGAGCAGTACTTC. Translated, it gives CASSLEDYEQYF. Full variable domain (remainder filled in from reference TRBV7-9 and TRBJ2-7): DTGVSQNPRHKITKRGQNVTFRCDPISEHNRLYWYRQTLGQGPEFLTYFQNEAQLEKSRLLSDRFSAERPKGSFSTLEIQRTEQGDSAMYLCASSLEDYEQYFGPGTRLTVT.

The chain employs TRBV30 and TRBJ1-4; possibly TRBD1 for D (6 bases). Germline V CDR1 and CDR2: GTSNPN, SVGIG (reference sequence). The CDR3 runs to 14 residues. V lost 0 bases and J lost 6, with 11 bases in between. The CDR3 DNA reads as TGTGCCTGGAGTGTCCAGGGGATCTATGAAAAACTGTTTTTT. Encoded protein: CAWSVQGIYEKLFF.

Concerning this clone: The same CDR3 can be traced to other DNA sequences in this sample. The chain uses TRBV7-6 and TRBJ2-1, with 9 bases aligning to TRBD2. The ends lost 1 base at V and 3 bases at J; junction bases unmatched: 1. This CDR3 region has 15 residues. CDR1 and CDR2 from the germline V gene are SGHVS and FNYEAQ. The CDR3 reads CASSLGLADYNEQFF. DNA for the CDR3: TGTGCCAGCAGCTTAGGACTAGCGGACTACAATGAGCAGTTCTTC.

In DNA form, the CDR3 reads TGTGCCAGCAGCTTGGGACAGGGTGTTTCTGAAGCTTTCTTT. It encodes CASSLGQGVSEAFF. The V gene is TRBV5-6, the J gene TRBJ1-1; 7 bases match TRBD1. Losses at the gene ends were 0 bases for V and 6 bases for J; bases not matched to a gene: 5. CDR3 size: 14 residues. Germline CDR1 is SGHDT and CDR2 is YYEEEE.

The CDR3 loop reads CASSLGGGATEAFF. The CDR3 nucleotides are TGTGCCAGCAGCTTGGGTGGAGGGGCCACTGAAGCTTTCTTT. The chain links TRBV7-8 to TRBJ1-1; D might be TRBD1 (5 bases). This CDR3 is built from 14 residues. Germline CDR1 and CDR2: SGHVS and FQNEAQ. V lost 3 bases, J lost 4 bases, and 12 bases lay in between.

CDR3 amino acids: CASSPESGRGSYEQYF. As DNA, the CDR3 is TGTGCCAGTAGTCCAGAAAGCGGGAGAGGGTCCTACGAGCAGTACTTC. The chain couples TRBV19 to TRBJ2-7; 8 bases map to TRBD2. The CDR3 spans 16 residues. The germline V gene has CDR1 LNHDA and CDR2 SQIVND (reference sequence). J lost 1 base, V lost 5 bases, and 10 bases had no gene match.

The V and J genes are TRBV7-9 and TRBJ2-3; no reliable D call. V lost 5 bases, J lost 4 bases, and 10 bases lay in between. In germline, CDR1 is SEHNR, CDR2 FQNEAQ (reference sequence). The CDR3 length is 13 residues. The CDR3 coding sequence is TGTGCCAGCAGCCCCCATCTGGCAGATACGCAGTATTTT. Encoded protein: CASSPHLADTQYF.

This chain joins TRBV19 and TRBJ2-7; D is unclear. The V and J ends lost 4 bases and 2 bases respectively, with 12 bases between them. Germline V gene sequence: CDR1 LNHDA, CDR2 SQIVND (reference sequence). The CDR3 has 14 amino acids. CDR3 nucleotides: TGTGCCAGTAGTACCTCCGACATTGCCTACGAGCAGTACTTC. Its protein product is CASSTSDIAYEQYF.

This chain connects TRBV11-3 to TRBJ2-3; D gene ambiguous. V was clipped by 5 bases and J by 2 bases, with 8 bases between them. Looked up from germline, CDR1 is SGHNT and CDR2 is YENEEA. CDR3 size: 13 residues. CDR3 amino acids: CASSTRNTDTQYF. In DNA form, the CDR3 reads TGTGCCAGCAGCACGAGAAACACAGATACGCAGTATTTT.

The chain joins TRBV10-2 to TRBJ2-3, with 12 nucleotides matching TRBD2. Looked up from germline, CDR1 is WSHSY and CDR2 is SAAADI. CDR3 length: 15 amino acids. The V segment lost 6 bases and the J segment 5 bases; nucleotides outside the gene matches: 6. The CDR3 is CASRTSGSELDTQYF. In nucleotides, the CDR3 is TGCGCCAGCAGGACTAGCGGGAGTGAACTAGATACGCAGTATTTT.

CDR3 nucleotides: TGTGCCAGCAGTTTATCGGCCCGAGGGAGGTCTGCCTATGGCTACACCTTC. It encodes CASSLSARGRSAYGYTF. The chain joins TRBV27 to TRBJ1-2; D uncertain. Per the germline V gene, CDR1 is MNHEY and CDR2 is SMNVEV (reference sequence). This CDR3 has 17 residues. Trimming cost V 0 bases and J 4 bases, with 18 bases left between them.

The CDR3 nucleotides read TGTGCCAGCAGCTTAGATAGGGCGGGAGGGCCCGGCTACGAGCAGTACTTC. It codes for CASSLDRAGGPGYEQYF. The genes are TRBV7-6 and TRBJ2-7; 9 bases are shared with TRBD2. The V and J ends lost 1 base and 3 bases, in that order; junction bases with no gene match: 10. The germline gives CDR1 SGHVS, CDR2 FNYEAQ. CDR3 length equals 17 residues.

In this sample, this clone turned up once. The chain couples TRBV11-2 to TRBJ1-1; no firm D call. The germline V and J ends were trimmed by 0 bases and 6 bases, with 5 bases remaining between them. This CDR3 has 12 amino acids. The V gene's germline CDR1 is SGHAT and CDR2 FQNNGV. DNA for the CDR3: TGTGCCAGCAGCTTAGATTCGGCTGAAGCTTTCTTT. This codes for CASSLDSAEAFF.

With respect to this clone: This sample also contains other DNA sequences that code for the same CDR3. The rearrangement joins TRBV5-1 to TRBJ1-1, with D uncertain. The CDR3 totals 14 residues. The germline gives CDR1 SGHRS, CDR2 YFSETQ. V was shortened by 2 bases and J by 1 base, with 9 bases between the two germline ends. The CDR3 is CASSLGGRNTEAFF. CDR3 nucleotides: TGCGCCAGCAGCTTAGGCGGAAGGAACACTGAAGCTTTCTTT.